Shown below are 17 T cell receptor beta chains from a single sample sequenced in a study of Graves' ophthalmopathy and Graves' hyperthyroidism. CDR3 regions of TCR beta were amplified from RNA transcripts. Investigators did first-round RT-PCR with HTBI primers, then second-round multiplex PCR. In TCRdb, the multiplex PCR reads were re-called with MiXCR into one record per CDR3 protein. The table shows about 480,000 distinct CDR3 sequences, with around 15% occurring only once. The sequenced material came from blood. The receptors stem from a woman between 25 and 40 years old with Graves' ophthalmopathy.

This clonotype was seen many times. The chain carries TRBV11-3 and TRBJ1-6; possibly TRBD1 for D (5 bases). The germline V and J ends were trimmed by 1 base and 6 bases, with 13 bases remaining between them. The CDR3 extends over 16 amino acids. Germline CDR1 reads SGHNT; CDR2 reads YENEEA. The CDR3 DNA is TGTGCCAGCAGCTTAGTGTTTGGGGGTCGTAATTCACCCCTCCACTTT. It translates to CASSLVFGGRNSPLHF.

V gene TRBV3-1 combines with J gene TRBJ2-7; D is possibly TRBD2 (5 bases). Trimming removed 4 bases from V and 6 bases from J, with 19 bases in between. Germline-derived CDR1 and CDR2 are LGHDT and YNNKEL (reference sequence). CDR3 size: 15 residues. As DNA, the CDR3 is TGTGCCAGCAGCCCAATAAAAGCCCCGGGGAGCGAGCAGTACTTC. It is translated as CASSPIKAPGSEQYF.

This clonotype appeared many times. The chain joins TRBV11-3 to TRBJ2-2, with TRBD1 matching 8 bases. The CDR3 is 17 residues long. The V gene's germline CDR1 is SGHNT and CDR2 YENEEA. Trimming at V came to 2 bases and at J to 7 bases, leaving 12 bases not matched to a gene. CDR3 nucleotides: TGTGCCAGCAGCTTACGGACAGGGAGAGTGAGTGGCGGGGAGCTGTTTTTT. Its protein product is CASSLRTGRVSGGELFF.

A few counts support this clonotype. The chain is built from TRBV20-1 and TRBJ1-2; tentative D call: TRBD1 (6 bases). Germline V lookup: CDR1 DFQATT, CDR2 SNEGSKA (reference sequence). The V and J ends lost 3 bases and 1 base respectively, with 9 bases between them. The CDR3 runs to 13 residues. The CDR3 loop is CSASWGHNYGYTF. The CDR3 nucleotides are TGCAGTGCTAGTTGGGGACATAACTATGGCTACACCTTC.

The sample holds many counts of this clonotype. This chain joins TRBV12-3 or TRBV12-4 and TRBJ2-7; D remains ambiguous. Trimming removed 5 bases from V and 4 bases from J, with 12 bases in between. CDR3 length: 13 residues. Here the CDR3 reads CASSPPRWYEQYF. For the CDR3, the DNA is TGTGCCAGCAGTCCCCCTAGATGGTACGAGCAGTACTTC.

This chain joins TRBV3-1 and TRBJ1-3; D call uncertain. The germline V gene encodes CDR1 LGHDT and CDR2 YNNKEL (reference sequence). With 8 bases removed from V and 4 bases from J, the gap between germline ends came to 15 bases. The CDR3 totals 14 residues. The CDR3 bases are TGTGCCAGCGGAGGGAATATGAGGGGAAACACCATATATTTT. It encodes CASGGNMRGNTIYF.

This clonotype showed up many times. The genes are TRBV28 and TRBJ2-7, with 8 bases matching TRBD1. The CDR3 has 15 amino acids. The J segment lost 7 bases and the V segment lost 6 bases, leaving 14 bases of the junction unmatched. The germline V gene has CDR1 MDHEN and CDR2 SYDVKM. The chain's CDR3 is CASRSPMGQVREQYF. The CDR3 nucleotides are TGTGCCAGCAGAAGCCCGATGGGACAGGTGAGAGAGCAGTACTTC.

This clonotype appeared many times. The chain has TRBV5-1 and TRBJ2-5; D is ambiguous. V lost 0 bases and J lost 2, with 8 bases in between. Germline lookup yields CDR1 SGHRS and CDR2 YFSETQ. The CDR3 extends over 14 amino acids. CDR3 in amino acids: CASSLGILQETQYF. CDR3 in DNA: TGCGCCAGCAGCTTGGGCATACTACAAGAGACCCAGTACTTC.

This clonotype showed up many times. The chain combines TRBV6-2 or TRBV6-3 with TRBJ2-6, with TRBD1 matching 11 bases. This CDR3 is built from 19 residues. Germline V gene data show CDR1 as MNHEY and CDR2 as SVGEGT. Losses at the gene ends were 2 bases for V and 2 bases for J; bases not matched to a gene: 8. CDR3 DNA: TGTGCCAGCAGTTACCGCGGACAGGGGGCGAATGCTGGGGCCAACGTCCTGACTTTC. Protein: CASSYRGQGANAGANVLTF.

This clonotype came up many times. The chain is built from TRBV11-2 and TRBJ1-1; 8 nucleotides agree with TRBD1. After removal of 5 bases from V and 0 bases from J, the junction contained 8 bases not matched to a gene. Germline V gene sequence: CDR1 SGHAT, CDR2 FQNNGV. This CDR3 region has 16 residues. The chain's CDR3 is CASSPDRGSMNTEAFF. The DNA for the CDR3 is TGTGCCAGCAGCCCAGACAGGGGTTCCATGAACACTGAAGCTTTCTTT.

With regard to this clonotype: A much bigger clone sits one base away, suggesting this may be a read error. No conserved phenylalanine or tryptophan ends this CDR3, so it is likely a read error. The V call is TRBV20-1, the J call TRBJ2-5, with D possibly being TRBD1 or TRBD2 (6 bases each). Germline loops: CDR1 DFQATT, CDR2 SNEGSKA (reference sequence). With 2 bases removed from V and 2 bases from J, the gap between germline ends came to 9 bases. CDR3 length: 13 amino acids. CDR3 sequence reads: CSARRGTQETQYI. The CDR3 DNA sequence: TGCAGTGCTAGACGGGGGACACAAGAGACCCAGTACATC.

This clonotype was counted at least ten times. J is TRBJ2-5 and V is TRBV5-1, with 9 bases that match TRBD1. The CDR3 spans 17 residues. CDR1 and CDR2 (germline): SGHRS, YFSETQ. The V and J ends lost 0 bases and 5 bases, in that order; junction bases with no gene match: 11. The CDR3 DNA reads as TGCGCCAGCAGCTTGGACAGGGGGCTCCCGATGGGCGAGACCCAGTACTTC. Translated: CASSLDRGLPMGETQYF.

This clonotype was seen at least ten times. The rearrangement uses TRBV10-3 and TRBJ1-1, with a tentative D call TRBD1 (5 bases). Germline V gene sequence: CDR1 ENHRY, CDR2 SYGVKD. The ends were cut back, 6 bases at V and 4 bases at J, with 9 bases in the middle. The CDR3 consists of 12 residues. CDR3 coding DNA: TGTGCCATCAGGGGGGTCAGCACTGAAGCTTTCTTT. The encoded protein is CAIRGVSTEAFF.

The genes are TRBV20-1 and TRBJ1-5; D is unresolved. Trimming cost V 1 base and J 6 bases, with 10 bases left between them. This CDR3 is built from 13 residues. CDR1 is DFQATT, CDR2 SNEGSKA, per germline (reference sequence). The CDR3 protein is CSARGQAGQPQHF. The CDR3 DNA reads as TGCAGTGCTAGAGGTCAGGCGGGTCAGCCCCAGCATTTT.

This clonotype was counted many times. The chain couples TRBV29-1 to TRBJ2-7; D possibly matches TRBD1 or TRBD2 (5 bases each). Looked up from germline, CDR1 is SQVTM and CDR2 is ANQGSEA. V shed 8 bases and J shed 0 bases, with 11 bases lying between them. The CDR3 runs 12 residues. CDR3 DNA: TGCAGCCCCAGGGAGCGCTCCTACGAGCAGTACTTC. Protein: CSPRERSYEQYF.

The chain carries TRBV6-2 or TRBV6-3 and TRBJ1-1; D remains ambiguous. Between the trimmed V and J ends, which lost 7 bases and 0 bases, there was a span of 18 bases. Per germline, CDR1 MNHEY and CDR2 SVGEGT. The CDR3 has 16 amino acids. CDR3 in amino acids: CASIRGWAAMNTEAFF. The CDR3 coding sequence is TGTGCCAGCATCCGAGGGTGGGCAGCTATGAACACTGAAGCTTTCTTT.

This clonotype was found many times. J is TRBJ1-1 and V is TRBV12-3 or TRBV12-4; D is possibly TRBD1 (5 bases). V gave up 5 bases and J gave up 8 bases, with 15 bases separating them. The CDR3 consists of 13 residues. Here the CDR3 reads CASSRGAIEEAFF. DNA for the CDR3: TGTGCCAGCAGTAGAGGGGCTATTGAGGAAGCTTTCTTT.